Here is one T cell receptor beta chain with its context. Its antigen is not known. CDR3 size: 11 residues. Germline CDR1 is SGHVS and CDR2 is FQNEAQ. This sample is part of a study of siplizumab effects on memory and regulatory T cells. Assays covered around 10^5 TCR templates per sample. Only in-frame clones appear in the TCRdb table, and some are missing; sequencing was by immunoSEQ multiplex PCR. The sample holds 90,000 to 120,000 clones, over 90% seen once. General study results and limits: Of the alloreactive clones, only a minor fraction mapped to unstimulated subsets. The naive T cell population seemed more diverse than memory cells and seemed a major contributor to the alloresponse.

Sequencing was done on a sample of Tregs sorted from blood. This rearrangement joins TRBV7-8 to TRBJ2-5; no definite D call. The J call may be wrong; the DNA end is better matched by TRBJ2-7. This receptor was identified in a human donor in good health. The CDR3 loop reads CASSLGTEQYF. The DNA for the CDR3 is TGTGCCAGCAGCTTAGGTACCGAGCAGTACTTC.